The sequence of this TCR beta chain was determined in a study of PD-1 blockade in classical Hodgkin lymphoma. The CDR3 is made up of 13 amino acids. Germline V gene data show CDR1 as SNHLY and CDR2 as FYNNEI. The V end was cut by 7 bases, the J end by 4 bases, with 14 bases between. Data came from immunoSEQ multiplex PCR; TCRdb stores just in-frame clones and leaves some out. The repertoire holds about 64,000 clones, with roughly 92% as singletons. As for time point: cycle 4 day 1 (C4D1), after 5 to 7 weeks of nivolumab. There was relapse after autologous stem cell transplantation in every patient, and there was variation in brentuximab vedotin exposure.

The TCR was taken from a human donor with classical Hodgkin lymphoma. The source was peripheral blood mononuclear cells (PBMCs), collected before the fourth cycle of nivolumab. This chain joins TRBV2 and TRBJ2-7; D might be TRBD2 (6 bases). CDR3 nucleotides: TGTGCCAGCATAGCCGAGACTAGATACGAGCAGTACTTC. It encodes CASIAETRYEQYF.